This TCR beta chain was identified during a study of T-cell reconstitution after alpha-beta-depleted transplantation in children. The TCRbeta library was prepared with unique molecular identifiers. One entry per CDR3 protein results from TCRdb running MiXCR on the PCR reads. The sample carries fewer than 550,000 distinct CDR3 sequences, about an eighth recorded once. Study observations and caveats: Several patients had high TCRbeta diversity at day 60; it came from surviving recipient T cells and thymic progenitors. Newly generated T cells supplied most T-cell counts and diversity one year post-transplant. Expanded graft clones numbering several hundred reportedly gave rise to alpha-beta T cells about two months after transplant.

CDR1 is MNHEY and CDR2 is SMNVEV in the germline V gene (reference sequence). This CDR3 contains 15 residues. Unmatched junction bases numbered 7, after V lost 4 bases and J lost 10 bases. Remarks on this clonotype: Its antigen is not identified.

The V call is TRBV27, the J call TRBJ2-1; 13 bases map to TRBD2. This TCR derives from a female patient between 2 and 10 years old who had a stem cell transplant for aplastic anemia, so the T cells may come from the graft donor. The sequencing used PBMCs, mostly from graft donor cells, collected 180 days after TCRalphabeta/CD19-depleted stem cell transplant. The CDR3 here is CASSSGGLAGDEQFF. CDR3 bases: TGTGCCAGCAGTTCAGGAGGACTAGCGGGAGACGAGCAGTTCTTC.